This record looks at one TCR beta chain sequence and its context. This table comes from immunoSEQ multiplex PCR, and its TCRdb copy is limited to in-frame clones, with some not included. The repertoire has more than 150,000 clones, around 87% of them found once; the top ten carry about 3%. The data were taken from a study of blood T cell repertoires in COVID-19. Study context: Collection of acute and convalescent COVID-19 samples took place in the United States, Italy and Spain. From T cells, B-cell-depleted T cells, or PBMCs came the material, which was cDNA or gDNA.

The germline V gene has CDR1 MNHNY and CDR2 SVGAGI (reference sequence). This CDR3 comprises 17 residues. Trimming cost V 6 bases and J 0 bases, with 17 bases left between them. The source is a man aged 40-55 years with active or convalescent COVID-19. The chain combines TRBV6-6 with TRBJ1-4; D might be TRBD1 (5 bases). Material for sequencing was peripheral blood. CDR3 region: CASRRQRILATNEKLFF. Here the CDR3 DNA reads TGTGCCAGCAGGCGACAGCGGATACTTGCAACTAATGAAAAACTGTTTTTT.